The 25 T cell receptor beta chains listed next were all sequenced from one sample in a study of T cells in Graves' hyperthyroidism and ophthalmopathy. The TCR beta CDR3 regions underwent amplification using RNA transcripts as the source. Primed by the HTBI set, a first-round RT-PCR was run on the TCR CDR3. TCRdb passed the multiplex PCR reads through MiXCR, listing each CDR3 protein once. The sample has approximately 610,000 distinct CDR3 sequences, over 12% seen once. Sequencing was carried out using blood. These TCRs come from a woman aged 40 to 49 with Graves' ophthalmopathy.

The table lists this clonotype with many counts. This sequence joins TRBV6-5 and TRBJ1-5, with D hard to call. Between the trimmed V and J ends, which lost 2 bases and 10 bases, there was a span of 15 bases. The CDR3 is 14 residues long. Looked up from germline, CDR1 is MNHEY and CDR2 is SVGAGI. The CDR3 loop reads CASSYGQSNGPQHF. In DNA, the CDR3 is TGTGCCAGCAGTTACGGGCAGTCGAACGGCCCCCAGCATTTT.

The table lists this clonotype with many counts. The CDR3 region has the DNA TGTGCCAGCAGCCGAGCTTCACAGGGCACTGAAGCTTTCTTT. Translation: CASSRASQGTEAFF. The rearrangement joins TRBV4-2 to TRBJ1-1; a possible D gene is TRBD1 (6 bases). The CDR3 extends over 14 amino acids. Trimming took 4 bases from V and 4 from J, leaving 13 bases between them. In germline, CDR1 is LGHNA, CDR2 YNFKEQ.

This chain uses TRBV12-3 or TRBV12-4 with TRBJ2-1; D ambiguous. V was shortened by 2 bases and J by 7 bases, with 6 bases between the two germline ends. CDR3 length: 12 residues. The CDR3 loop is CASSLLRNEQFF. CDR3 DNA sequence: TGTGCCAGCAGTTTACTCCGGAATGAGCAGTTCTTC.

The sample holds many counts of this clonotype. The gene calls are TRBV15 and TRBJ2-3; 10 bases match TRBD1. With V trimmed by 6 bases and J by 3 bases, 6 bases remained unmatched. The germline gives CDR1 LNHNV, CDR2 YYDKDF (reference sequence). The CDR3 totals 15 residues. CDR3 sequence: CATRPGTGVTDTQYF. CDR3 nucleotide sequence: TGTGCCACCAGGCCGGGGACAGGGGTTACAGATACGCAGTATTTT.

This clonotype was observed a handful of times. This chain links TRBV18 with TRBJ2-7; D is perhaps TRBD2 (6 bases). This CDR3 has 14 residues. Germline values: CDR1 KGHSH, CDR2 LQKENI. Trimming took off 3 bases at V and 0 bases at J, with 9 bases between the two ends. CDR3 nucleotide sequence: TGTGCCAGCTCACCTGCGGGGAACTCCTACGAGCAGTACTTC. This encodes CASSPAGNSYEQYF.

Only a few counts were recorded for this clonotype. The gene calls are TRBV6-2 or TRBV6-3 and TRBJ2-7; TRBD1 agrees at 7 bases. J gave up 4 bases and V 3 bases, and 6 bases lay outside the gene matches. The CDR3 totals 14 residues. Germline CDR1 MNHEY, CDR2 SVGEGT. The CDR3 sequence is CASSYQTGSYEQYF. The CDR3 DNA is TGTGCCAGCAGTTATCAGACAGGGTCGTACGAGCAGTACTTC.

Only a few counts were recorded for this clonotype. The rearrangement uses TRBV3-2 and TRBJ2-2; the tabulated D call, TRBD2, remains unverified against the DNA. TRBV3-2 is given as a pseudogene. There are 20 residues in the CDR3. The CDR3 here is CASSQERLVSIRLAAGELFF. CDR3 bases: TGTGCCAGCAGCCAAGAAAGATTGGTTTCGATAAGGCTAGCGGCCGGGGAGCTGTTTTTT.

The table lists this clonotype with many counts. The J gene is TRBJ1-2, the V gene TRBV19; 8 bases line up with TRBD1. Losses at the gene ends were 3 bases for V and 1 base for J; bases not matched to a gene: 16. CDR1 and CDR2 (germline): LNHDA, SQIVND (reference sequence). The CDR3 spans 19 residues. Written as DNA, the CDR3 is TGTGCCAGTAGTATGGGCCCATCGGACAGGGATGAGGGTAACTATGGCTACACCTTC. Encoded protein: CASSMGPSDRDEGNYGYTF.

Note on this clonotype: The junction differs from germline at one of its ends, possibly a read error. The gene calls are TRBV6-5 and TRBJ2-6; perhaps TRBD1 as D (5 bases). The CDR3 has 15 amino acids. The germline V gene encodes CDR1 MNHEY and CDR2 SVGAGI. The CDR3 is CASSYQNTGASVLTF. The CDR3 DNA sequence: TGTGCCAGCAGTTACCAGAATACTGGGGCCAGCGTCCTGACTTTC.

V is TRBV6-1 and J is TRBJ2-5; D might be TRBD2 (7 bases). The V gene's germline CDR1 is MNHNS and CDR2 SASEGT. V lost 5 bases and J 5 bases, leaving 30 bases between the germline ends. CDR3 length: 19 amino acids. The CDR3 here is CASSQSNPGQLTGGETQYF. The DNA for the CDR3 is TGTGCCAGCAGTCAATCCAACCCGGGCCAATTAACGGGGGGCGAGACCCAGTACTTC.

The rearrangement uses TRBV19 and TRBJ2-2, with 14 bases identical to TRBD2. The trim removed 3 bases at V and 5 bases at J, leaving 5 bases unmatched. Germline V gene data show CDR1 as LNHDA and CDR2 as SQIVND (reference sequence). The CDR3 contains 17 residues. CDR3 DNA sequence: TGTGCCAGTAGTATGACTAGCGGGAGGGCCTGGACCGGGGAGCTGTTTTTT. It is translated as CASSMTSGRAWTGELFF. The full variable domain, its missing parts supplied by reference TRBV19 and TRBJ2-2, is DGGITQSPKYLFRKEGQNVTLSCEQNLNHDAMYWYRQDPGQGLRLIYYSQIVNDFQKGDIAEGYSVSREKKESFPLTVTSAQKNPTAFYLCASSMTSGRAWTGELFFGEGSRLTVL.

This clonotype was counted between two and nine times. The V and J genes are TRBV4-3 and TRBJ1-5; 10 positions agree with TRBD1. The V gene's germline CDR1 is LGHNA and CDR2 YSLEER. The CDR3 contains 17 residues. V gave up 1 base and J gave up 5 bases; unmatched junction bases: 8. CDR3: CASSQGRLDRGDQPQHF. The CDR3 nucleotides are TGCGCCAGCAGCCAAGGTCGATTGGACAGGGGGGATCAGCCCCAGCATTTT.

The chain combines TRBV6-2 or TRBV6-3 with TRBJ2-7; TRBD2 matches at 9 bases. With V trimmed by 5 bases and J by 3 bases, 5 bases remained unmatched. The CDR3 length is 14 residues. CDR1 is MNHEY and CDR2 is SVGEGT in the germline V gene. The CDR3 is CASSRERGDYEQYF. In nucleotides, the CDR3 is TGTGCCAGCAGTAGAGAGCGGGGGGACTACGAGCAGTACTTC.

This clonotype came up many times. The gene calls are TRBV5-1 and TRBJ2-7; TRBD2 matches at 11 bases. The V and J ends lost 4 bases and 1 base, in that order; junction bases with no gene match: 7. Germline V gives CDR1 SGHRS, CDR2 YFSETQ. This CDR3 region has 16 residues. Written as DNA, the CDR3 is TGCGCCAGCAGCCCGGGACTAGCGGCCCTGTCCTACGAGCAGTACTTC. Translated: CASSPGLAALSYEQYF.

This clonotype appeared many times. This CDR3 is CASSLTGFNYGYTF. The CDR3 DNA is TGTGCCAGCAGCCTAACAGGGTTTAACTATGGCTACACCTTC. The J gene is TRBJ1-2, the V gene TRBV12-3 or TRBV12-4; perhaps TRBD1 as D (6 bases). The V end was cut by 6 bases, the J end by 1 base, with 12 bases between. CDR3 length equals 14 residues.

This clonotype appeared a few times. This sequence joins TRBV30 and TRBJ2-7; 10 bases agree with TRBD2. The CDR3 extends over 16 amino acids. CDR1 and CDR2 (germline): GTSNPN, SVGIG (reference sequence). V lost 0 bases and J lost 5; bases outside the gene matches: 10. CDR3 DNA: TGTGCCTGGAGTGTACGAGCGGGAGGGGCGGGTAACGAGCAGTACTTC. Amino acid sequence: CAWSVRAGGAGNEQYF.

This clonotype showed up many times. One base away lies a much larger clone, so this may be a sequencing read error. The gene calls are TRBV28 and TRBJ2-7, with D perhaps given as TRBD1 or TRBD2 (6 bases each). Germline-derived CDR1 and CDR2 are MDHEN and SYDVKM. The CDR3 is made up of 13 amino acids. Trimming cost V 4 bases and J 0 bases, with 7 bases left between them. In DNA, the CDR3 is TGTGCCAGCAGTTGGGGGGCCTCCTACGAGCAGTACTTC. This translates into CASSWGASYEQYF.

There are many counts of this clonotype. The CDR3 loop reads CASSYGGVLTGELFF. The CDR3 nucleotides read TGTGCCAGCAGTTACGGGGGGGTTTTAACCGGGGAGCTGTTTTTT. This chain uses TRBV6-5 with TRBJ2-2, with 7 bases that match TRBD2. This CDR3 is 15 amino acids long. Per germline, CDR1 MNHEY and CDR2 SVGAGI. With V trimmed by 2 bases and J by 5 bases, 5 bases remained unmatched.

The chain combines TRBV6-2 or TRBV6-3 with TRBJ1-2, with a weak D call TRBD1 (6 bases). Germline values: CDR1 MNHEY, CDR2 SVGEGT. This CDR3 region has 13 residues. V gave up 6 bases and J gave up 4 bases, with 12 bases separating them. CDR3 in amino acids: CASSYRDIYGYTF. CDR3 bases: TGTGCCAGCAGCTACCGGGACATCTATGGCTACACCTTC.

This clonotype was counted at least ten times. The V and J genes are TRBV15 and TRBJ2-7, with D perhaps TRBD1 (6 bases). The V and J ends lost 0 bases and 4 bases respectively, with 13 bases between them. Germline CDR1 reads LNHNV; CDR2 reads YYDKDF (reference sequence). CDR3 length: 15 amino acids. As DNA, the CDR3 is TGTGCCACCAGCAGAGACGTGGGGGCGCCGTACGAGCAGTACTTC. This sequence encodes CATSRDVGAPYEQYF.

Ten or more counts support this clonotype. The chain couples TRBV28 to TRBJ2-4; D is ambiguous. The CDR3 length is 15 residues. Looked up from germline, CDR1 is MDHEN and CDR2 is SYDVKM. Trimming left V 4 bases short and J 3 bases short, with 13 bases between. CDR3 sequence: CASSSPVGIKNIQYF. CDR3 coding DNA: TGTGCCAGCAGTTCCCCAGTGGGAATCAAAAACATTCAGTACTTC.

This clonotype was counted ten times or more. This chain connects TRBV10-3 to TRBJ1-1; possible D gene TRBD1, 5 bases. The CDR3 runs 13 residues. Germline assignment: CDR1 ENHRY and CDR2 SYGVKD. Trimming took 7 bases from V and 6 from J, leaving 15 bases between them. The CDR3 DNA sequence: TGTGCCATCAACCCTCGGGACGGCTCTGAAGCTTTCTTT. It is translated as CAINPRDGSEAFF.

The chain has TRBV10-3 and TRBJ1-2, with TRBD1 matching over 8 bases. CDR1 and CDR2 (germline): ENHRY, SYGVKD. The trim removed 3 bases at V and 3 bases at J, leaving 3 bases unmatched. This CDR3 has 14 residues. The CDR3 region is CAISDRGPDYGYTF. CDR3 in DNA: TGTGCCATCAGTGACAGGGGGCCGGACTATGGCTACACCTTC.

The sample holds many counts of this clonotype. The V and J genes are TRBV27 and TRBJ2-2; tentatively, D is TRBD2 (6 bases). The germline V gene encodes CDR1 MNHEY and CDR2 SMNVEV (reference sequence). The CDR3 runs to 13 residues. V lost 3 bases, J lost 6 bases, and 8 bases lay in between. The CDR3 DNA is TGTGCCAGCAGTTTTTCTAGCGCCGGGGAGCTGTTTTTT. Protein: CASSFSSAGELFF.

In this sample, this clonotype turned up a few times. CDR3 DNA: TGCGCCAGCAGTGAGTCAATAGCGGGAGCTTACGAGCAGTACTTC. Translated, it gives CASSESIAGAYEQYF. This sequence joins TRBV10-2 and TRBJ2-7, with TRBD2 matching 9 bases. CDR1 and CDR2 (germline): WSHSY, SAAADI. This CDR3 region has 15 residues. J was trimmed by 4 bases and V by 0 bases; bases with no gene match: 4.